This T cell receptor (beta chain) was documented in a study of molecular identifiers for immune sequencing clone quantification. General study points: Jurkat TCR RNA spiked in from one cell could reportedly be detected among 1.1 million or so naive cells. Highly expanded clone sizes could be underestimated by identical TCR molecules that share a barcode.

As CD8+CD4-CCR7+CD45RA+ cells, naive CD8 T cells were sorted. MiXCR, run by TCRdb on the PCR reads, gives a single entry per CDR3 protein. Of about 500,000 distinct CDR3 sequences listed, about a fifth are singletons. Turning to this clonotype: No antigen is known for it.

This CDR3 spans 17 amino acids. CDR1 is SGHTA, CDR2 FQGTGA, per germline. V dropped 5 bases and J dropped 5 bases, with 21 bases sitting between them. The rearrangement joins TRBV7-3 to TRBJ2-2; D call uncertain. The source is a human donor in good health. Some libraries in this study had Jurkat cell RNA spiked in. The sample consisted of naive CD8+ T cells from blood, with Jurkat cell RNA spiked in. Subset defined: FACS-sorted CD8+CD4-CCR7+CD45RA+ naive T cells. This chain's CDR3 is CASSPPIGNGATGELFF. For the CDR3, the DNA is TGTGCCAGCAGCCCCCCGATTGGGAACGGTGCGACCGGGGAGCTGTTTTTT.